This T cell receptor beta chain was captured in a study of blood T cells in healthy people across ages (dated by TCRdb to 2013 to 2016). Looking at the study overall: In model experiments, template switching captured roughly one uniquely barcoded TCR beta cDNA molecule for every two T cells. The study analyzed two additional independent replicas of 1 million unique cDNA reads from the same blood draw for two donors, one aged 18 to 30 and one aged 80 or older. Using deep sequencing normalized with unique cDNA molecular identifiers, the study measured how TCR beta repertoire diversity changes with age. Donors were grouped into four age groups: young (average approximately 16 years), middle-aged (about 40), aged (around 60) and long-lived (approximately 78). Donors of different ages were randomly distributed across sequencing lanes to avoid experimental bias. The paper as a whole reports these results and caveats: Compared with the aged group, more naive CD4+ T cells, fewer expanded clones and increased TCR diversity were shown by the long-lived group, suggesting age selection. Because profiling used bulk unsorted PBMCs, naive and antigen-experienced compartments could not be compared conclusively. Estimates of total diversity based on one million sequenced T cells were regarded as lower bounds and as underestimates. Observed TCR beta diversity per million T cells fell roughly linearly with age, and a significant reduction was already apparent by age roughly 40. Because the CMV infection status of the donors was unknown, age-related changes in expanded clonotypes may potentially have been confounded. The percentage of naive T cells measured by flow cytometry correlated strongly with observed TCR beta diversity.

V loses 8 bases, J loses 8 bases, and the germline ends lie 15 bases apart. CDR1 MNHNS and CDR2 SASEGT were looked up in the germline V gene. The CDR3, from cysteine to phenylalanine, totals 12 residues. Only CDR3 DNA is held: 36 bases, read in frame from base 1. Donors were under 40 systemically healthy Caucasian individuals from Russia aged roughly 6 to 90 years. Ten milliliters of peripheral blood were drawn from each donor into EDTA-treated Vacutainer tubes. PBMCs were isolated by Ficoll-Paque density-gradient centrifugation, with at least 6 million obtained per sample. Trizol reagent was used to extract total RNA from the PBMCs, yielding at least 5.5 micrograms per sample. The percentages of naive CD45RAhigh/CD27high T cells were determined by flow cytometry on a PBMC aliquot from every donor. Libraries were built with 5' RACE. The sample was run on an Illumina HiSeq 2500. A second about 6 to 11 cycle PCR used a sample-barcoded 5' primer and a J-beta primer mix. A template-switch 5' adaptor carrying 12 random nucleotides introduced a unique molecular identifier onto each TCR beta cDNA molecule. Each sample yielded at least 2.5 million CDR3-containing paired-end reads. All of the RNA was converted into first-strand cDNA using the Mint cDNA synthesis kit, with a TRBC-specific oligonucleotide serving as the primer. All cDNA was treated with uracil-DNA glycosylase and then went through a first 18-cycle PCR with the universal primers M1SS and BC2_uni_R. As for the authors' bioinformatics: Normalization of each sample was performed by random selection of 1 million high-quality reads, each carrying a distinct molecular identifier. Reads with shared molecular identifiers were discarded instead of being binned into consensus sequences. MiTCR, with a Q25 quality threshold and the strictest error-elimination algorithm, was used for CDR3 identification, clonotype clustering and error correction. A nonparametric unseen species model with Euler transformation was used to estimate a lower bound on total TCR beta diversity. TCRdb reprocessing: public reads trimmed at Q25 with fastp, clones called with MiXCR, in-frame beta chains kept. Duplicate CDR3 protein sequences are folded into a single record with the most common DNA and genes. Here the V and J calls rest on TCRdb's processing, not on the authors' analysis. This sample has about 1.5 million distinct CDR3 sequences in its table, and roughly 43% of those were observed once. Together, the top ten hold just over 4% of the sample.

As to this clonotype: Its antigen has not been determined. Per-base qualities were not stored, and no clone one base away is much larger.

Sequencing used blood. The chain is made from TRBV6-1 and TRBJ1-2; no confident D gene assignment can be made. The clonotype originates from a woman aged 18-30 years in good health. This receptor carries the CDR3 CASAGLSEGYTF. The sequence in DNA is TGTGCCAGCGCCGGACTTTCTGAAGGCTACACCTTC.